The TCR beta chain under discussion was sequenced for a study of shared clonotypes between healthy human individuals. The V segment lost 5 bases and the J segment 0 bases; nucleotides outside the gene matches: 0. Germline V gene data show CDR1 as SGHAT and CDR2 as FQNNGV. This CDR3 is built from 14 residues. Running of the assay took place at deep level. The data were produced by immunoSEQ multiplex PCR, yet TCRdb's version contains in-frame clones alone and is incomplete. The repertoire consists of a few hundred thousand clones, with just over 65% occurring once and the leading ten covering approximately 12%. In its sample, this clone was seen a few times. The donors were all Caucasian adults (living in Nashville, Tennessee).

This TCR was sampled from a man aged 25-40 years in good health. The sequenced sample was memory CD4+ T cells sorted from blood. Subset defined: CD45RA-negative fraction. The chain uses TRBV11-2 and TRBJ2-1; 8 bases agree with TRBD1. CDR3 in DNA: TGTGCCAGCAGCGACAGGGGCTCCTACAATGAGCAGTTCTTC. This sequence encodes CASSDRGSYNEQFF.